Listed here is a single T cell receptor beta chain. This specimen belongs to a study of control samples from healthy donors and cancer patients. The CDR3 loop spans 14 amino acids. Germline V CDR1 and CDR2: LGHDT, YNNKEL (reference sequence). Trimming left V 2 bases short and J 4 bases short, with 11 bases between. The assay was immunoSEQ multiplex PCR, and TCRdb's table has in-frame clones only and misses some. Of about 150,000 clones listed, roughly 93% are singletons. This chain uses TRBV3-1 (or the pseudogene TRBV3-2) with TRBJ1-1; possibly TRBD1 for D (5 bases). The sequencing sample was made of blood. The TCR originated in a man between 18 and 29 years old in good health. The CDR3 loop reads CASSQTSGTTEAFF. As DNA, the CDR3 is TGTGCCAGCAGCCAAACAAGTGGGACCACTGAAGCTTTCTTT.